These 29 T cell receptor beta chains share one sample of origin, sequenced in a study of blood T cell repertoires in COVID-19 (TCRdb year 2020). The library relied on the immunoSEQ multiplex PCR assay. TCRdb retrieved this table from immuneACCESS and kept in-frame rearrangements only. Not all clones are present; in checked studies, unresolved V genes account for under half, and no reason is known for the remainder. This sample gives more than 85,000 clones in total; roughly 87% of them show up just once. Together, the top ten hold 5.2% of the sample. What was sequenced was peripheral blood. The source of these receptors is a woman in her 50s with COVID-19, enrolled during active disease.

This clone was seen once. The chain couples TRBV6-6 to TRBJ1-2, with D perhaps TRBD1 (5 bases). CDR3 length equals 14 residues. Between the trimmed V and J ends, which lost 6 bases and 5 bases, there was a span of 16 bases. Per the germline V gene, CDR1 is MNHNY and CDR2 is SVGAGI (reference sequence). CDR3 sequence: CASSHGAARYGYTF. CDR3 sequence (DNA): TGTGCCAGCAGCCATGGGGCGGCTCGGTATGGCTACACCTTC.

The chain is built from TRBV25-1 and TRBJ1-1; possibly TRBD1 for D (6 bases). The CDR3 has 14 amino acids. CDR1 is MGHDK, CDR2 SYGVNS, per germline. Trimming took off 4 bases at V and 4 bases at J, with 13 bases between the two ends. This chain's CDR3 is CASSGTGKGTEAFF. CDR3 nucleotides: TGTGCCAGCAGTGGTACAGGGAAGGGCACTGAAGCTTTCTTT.

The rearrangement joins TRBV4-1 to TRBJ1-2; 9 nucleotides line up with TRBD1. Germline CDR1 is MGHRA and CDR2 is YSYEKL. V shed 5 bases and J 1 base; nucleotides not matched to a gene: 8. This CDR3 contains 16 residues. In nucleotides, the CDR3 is TGCGCCAGCAGCTTCCGACAGGGGGAAGGTAACTATGGCTACACCTTC. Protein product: CASSFRQGEGNYGYTF.

CDR3 amino acids: CASSYRTGYPTEAFF. For the CDR3, the DNA is TGTGCCAGCAGCTACAGGACAGGGTATCCCACTGAAGCTTTCTTT. The chain joins TRBV7-2 to TRBJ1-1, with 8 bases aligning to TRBD1. Germline CDR1 SGHTA, CDR2 FQGNSA. The CDR3 sequence is 15 residues long. Trimming cost V 4 bases and J 4 bases; bases outside gene matches: 8. The variable domain in full, completed from reference TRBV7-2 and TRBJ1-1, reads GAGVSQSPSNKVTEKGKDVELRCDPISGHTALYWYRQSLGQGLEFLIYFQGNSAPDKSGLPSDRFSAERTGGSVSTLTIQRTQQEDSAVYLCASSYRTGYPTEAFFGQGTRLTVV.

CDR3 DNA sequence: TGTGCCAGTAGTATCCTCAGCGAAAACTATGGCTACACCTTC. Protein product: CASSILSENYGYTF. The chain carries TRBV19 and TRBJ1-2; no reliable D call. V lost 3 bases and J 2 bases, leaving 10 bases between the germline ends. This CDR3 spans 14 amino acids. Germline V gene sequence: CDR1 LNHDA, CDR2 SQIVND (reference sequence). The full variable domain, in which reference TRBV19 and TRBJ1-2 provide the parts outside the CDR3, is DGGITQSPKYLFRKEGQNVTLSCEQNLNHDAMYWYRQDPGQGLRLIYYSQIVNDFQKGDIAEGYSVSREKKESFPLTVTSAQKNPTAFYLCASSILSENYGYTFGSGTRLTVV.

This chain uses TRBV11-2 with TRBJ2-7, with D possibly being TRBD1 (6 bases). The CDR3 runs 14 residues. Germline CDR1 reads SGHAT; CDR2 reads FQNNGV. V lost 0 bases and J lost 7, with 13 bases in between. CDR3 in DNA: TGTGCCAGCAGCTTAGATTCAGGGGCTAGGGAGCAGTACTTC. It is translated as CASSLDSGAREQYF.

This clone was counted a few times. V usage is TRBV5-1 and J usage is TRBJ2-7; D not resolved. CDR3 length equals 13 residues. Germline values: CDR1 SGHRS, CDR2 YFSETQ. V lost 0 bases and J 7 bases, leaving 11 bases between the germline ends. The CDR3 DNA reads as TGCGCCAGCAGCTTGGTATGGGCAGATGAGCAGTACTTC. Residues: CASSLVWADEQYF.

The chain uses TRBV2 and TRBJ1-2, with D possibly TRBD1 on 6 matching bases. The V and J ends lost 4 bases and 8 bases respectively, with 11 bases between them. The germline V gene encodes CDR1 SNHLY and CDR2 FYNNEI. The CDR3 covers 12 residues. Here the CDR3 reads CASSALTGGYTF. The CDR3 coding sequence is TGTGCCAGCAGTGCCCTTACAGGGGGCTACACCTTC.

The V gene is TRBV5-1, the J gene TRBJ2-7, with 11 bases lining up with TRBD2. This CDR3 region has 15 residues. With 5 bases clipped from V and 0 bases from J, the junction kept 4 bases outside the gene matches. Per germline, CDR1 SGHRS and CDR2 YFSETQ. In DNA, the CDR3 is TGCGCCAGCAGAATAGCGGGGGGGCTCTCCTACGAGCAGTACTTC. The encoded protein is CASRIAGGLSYEQYF.

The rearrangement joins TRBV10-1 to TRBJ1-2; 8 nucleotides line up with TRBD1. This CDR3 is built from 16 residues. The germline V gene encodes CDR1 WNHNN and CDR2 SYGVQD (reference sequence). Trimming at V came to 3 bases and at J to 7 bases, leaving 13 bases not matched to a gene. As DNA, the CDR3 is TGCGCCAGCAGTGAAGGTGGCAGGGGGCGGATGAGTGGCTACACCTTC. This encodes CASSEGGRGRMSGYTF.

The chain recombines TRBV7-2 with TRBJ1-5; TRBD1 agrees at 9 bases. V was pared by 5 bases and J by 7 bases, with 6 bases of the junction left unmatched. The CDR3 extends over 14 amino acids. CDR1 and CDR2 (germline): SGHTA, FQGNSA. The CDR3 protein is CASSPGQGLQPQHF. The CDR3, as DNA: TGTGCCAGCAGCCCGGGACAGGGTTTACAGCCCCAGCATTTT.

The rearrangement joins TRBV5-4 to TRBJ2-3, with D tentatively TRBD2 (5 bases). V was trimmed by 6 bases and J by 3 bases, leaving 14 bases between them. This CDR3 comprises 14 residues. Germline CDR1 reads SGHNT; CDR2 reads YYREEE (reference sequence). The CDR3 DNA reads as TGTGCCAGCACCCCCCCGCGGGCAACAGATACGCAGTATTTT. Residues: CASTPPRATDTQYF.

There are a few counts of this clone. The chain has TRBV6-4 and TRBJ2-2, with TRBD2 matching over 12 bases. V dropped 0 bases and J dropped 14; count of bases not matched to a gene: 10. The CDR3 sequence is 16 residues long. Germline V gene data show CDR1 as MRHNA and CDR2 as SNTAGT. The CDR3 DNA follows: TGTGCCAGCAGTGACTCGGGGACTAGCGGGCGCAGAGAACTGTTTTTT. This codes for CASSDSGTSGRRELFF.

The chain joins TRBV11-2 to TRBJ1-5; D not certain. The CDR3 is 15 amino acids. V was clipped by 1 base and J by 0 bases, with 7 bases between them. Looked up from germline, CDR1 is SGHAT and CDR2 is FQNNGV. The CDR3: CASSLGPGSNQPQHF. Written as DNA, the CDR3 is TGTGCCAGCAGCTTAGGTCCAGGTAGCAATCAGCCCCAGCATTTT.

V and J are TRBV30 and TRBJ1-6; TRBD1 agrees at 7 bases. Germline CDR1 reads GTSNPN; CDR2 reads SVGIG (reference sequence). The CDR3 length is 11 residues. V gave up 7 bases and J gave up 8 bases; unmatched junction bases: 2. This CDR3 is CASGQDSPLHF. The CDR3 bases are TGTGCCTCCGGACAGGATTCACCCCTCCACTTT.

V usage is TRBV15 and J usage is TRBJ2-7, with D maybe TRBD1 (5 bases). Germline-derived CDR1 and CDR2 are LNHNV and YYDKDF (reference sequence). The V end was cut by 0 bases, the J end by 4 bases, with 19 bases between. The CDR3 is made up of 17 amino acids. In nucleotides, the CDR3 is TGTGCCACCAGCAGAGATCATTTGGGGCCAGGGATTTACGAGCAGTACTTC. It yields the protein CATSRDHLGPGIYEQYF.

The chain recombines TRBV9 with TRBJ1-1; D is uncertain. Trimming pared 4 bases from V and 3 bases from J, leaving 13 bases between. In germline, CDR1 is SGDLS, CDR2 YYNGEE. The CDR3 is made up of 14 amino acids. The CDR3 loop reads CASSPPPTYTEAFF. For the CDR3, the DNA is TGTGCCAGCAGCCCCCCTCCTACCTACACTGAAGCTTTCTTT.

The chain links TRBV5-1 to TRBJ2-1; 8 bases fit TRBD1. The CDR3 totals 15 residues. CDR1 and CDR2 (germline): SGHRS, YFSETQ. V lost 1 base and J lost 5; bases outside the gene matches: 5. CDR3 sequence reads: CASSLRGQANNEQFF. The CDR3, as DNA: TGCGCCAGCAGCTTGCGGGGACAGGCGAACAATGAGCAGTTCTTC.

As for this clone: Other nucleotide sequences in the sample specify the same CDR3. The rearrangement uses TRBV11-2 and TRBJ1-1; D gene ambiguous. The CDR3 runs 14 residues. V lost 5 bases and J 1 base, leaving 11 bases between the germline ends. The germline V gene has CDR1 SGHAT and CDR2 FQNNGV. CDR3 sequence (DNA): TGTGCCAGCAGCCTAACTACACAGAACACTGAAGCTTTCTTT. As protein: CASSLTTQNTEAFF.

The CDR3 DNA is TGTGCCAGCCAGACAGGGCTCACCGGGGAGCTGTTTTTT. Translation gives CASQTGLTGELFF. This rearrangement joins TRBV5-4 to TRBJ2-2, with TRBD1 identical over 7 bases. Germline values: CDR1 SGHNT, CDR2 YYREEE (reference sequence). The CDR3 length is 13 residues. V lost 7 bases to trimming and J lost 4 bases; unmatched junction nucleotides: 4.

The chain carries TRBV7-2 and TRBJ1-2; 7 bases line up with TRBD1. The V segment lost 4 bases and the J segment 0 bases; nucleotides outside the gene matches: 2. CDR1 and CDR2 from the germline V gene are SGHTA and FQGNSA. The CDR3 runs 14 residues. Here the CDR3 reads CASSSDRANYGYTF. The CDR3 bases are TGTGCCAGCAGCTCCGACAGGGCTAACTATGGCTACACCTTC.

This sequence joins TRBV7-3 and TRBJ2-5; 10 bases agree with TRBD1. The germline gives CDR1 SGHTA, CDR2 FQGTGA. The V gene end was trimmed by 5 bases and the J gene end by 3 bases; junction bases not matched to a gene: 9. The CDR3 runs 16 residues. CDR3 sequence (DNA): TGTGCCAGCAGCCCTGGGACAGGGGTTGGGGAAGAGACCCAGTACTTC. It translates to CASSPGTGVGEETQYF.

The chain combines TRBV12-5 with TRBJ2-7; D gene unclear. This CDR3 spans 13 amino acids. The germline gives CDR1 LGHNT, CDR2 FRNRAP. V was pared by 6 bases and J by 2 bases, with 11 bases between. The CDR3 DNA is TGTGCTAGTGGCCCGACTCAAACCTACGAGCAGTACTTC. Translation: CASGPTQTYEQYF.

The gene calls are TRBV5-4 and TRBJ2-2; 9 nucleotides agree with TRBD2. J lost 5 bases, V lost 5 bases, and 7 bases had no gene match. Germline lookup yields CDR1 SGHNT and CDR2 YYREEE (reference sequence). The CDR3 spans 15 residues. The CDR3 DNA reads TGTGCCAGCAGTTTGCGGGGGGGGCAGACCGGGGAGCTGTTTTTT. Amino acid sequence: CASSLRGGQTGELFF.

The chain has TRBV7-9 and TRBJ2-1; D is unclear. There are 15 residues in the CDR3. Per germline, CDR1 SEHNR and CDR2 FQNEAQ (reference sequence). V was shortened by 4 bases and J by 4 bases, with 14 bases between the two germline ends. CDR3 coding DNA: TGTGCCAGCAGCTCGAATATAGCTCCTTACAATGAGCAGTTCTTC. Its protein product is CASSSNIAPYNEQFF.

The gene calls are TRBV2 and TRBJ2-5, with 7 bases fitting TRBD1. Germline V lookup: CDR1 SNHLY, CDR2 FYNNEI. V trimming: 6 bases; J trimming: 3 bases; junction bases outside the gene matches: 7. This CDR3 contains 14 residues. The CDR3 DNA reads TGTGCCAGCAGACGTATGACAGGGAAAGAGACCCAGTACTTC. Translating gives CASRRMTGKETQYF.

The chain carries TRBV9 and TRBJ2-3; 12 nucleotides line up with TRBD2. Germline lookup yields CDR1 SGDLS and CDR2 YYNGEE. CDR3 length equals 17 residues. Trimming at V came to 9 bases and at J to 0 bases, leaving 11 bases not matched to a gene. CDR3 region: CATSPSGGAWSTDTQYF. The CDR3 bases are TGTGCCACCTCCCCTAGCGGGGGGGCCTGGAGCACAGATACGCAGTATTTT.

CDR3 coding DNA: TGTGCCAGCAGTTCCCGACGGGCAGGGGGTGAAAAACTGTTTTTT. Its protein product is CASSSRRAGGEKLFF. The rearrangement links TRBV28 to TRBJ1-4; TRBD1 agrees at 7 bases. CDR3 length equals 15 residues. The J segment lost 7 bases and the V segment lost 4 bases, leaving 9 bases of the junction unmatched. Germline V gene data show CDR1 as MDHEN and CDR2 as SYDVKM.

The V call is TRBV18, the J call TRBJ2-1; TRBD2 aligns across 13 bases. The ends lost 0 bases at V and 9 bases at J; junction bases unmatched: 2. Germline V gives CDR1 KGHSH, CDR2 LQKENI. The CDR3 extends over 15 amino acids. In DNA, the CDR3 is TGTGCCAGCTCACCACCAACTAGCGGGGGGGGTGAGCAGTTCTTC. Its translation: CASSPPTSGGGEQFF.